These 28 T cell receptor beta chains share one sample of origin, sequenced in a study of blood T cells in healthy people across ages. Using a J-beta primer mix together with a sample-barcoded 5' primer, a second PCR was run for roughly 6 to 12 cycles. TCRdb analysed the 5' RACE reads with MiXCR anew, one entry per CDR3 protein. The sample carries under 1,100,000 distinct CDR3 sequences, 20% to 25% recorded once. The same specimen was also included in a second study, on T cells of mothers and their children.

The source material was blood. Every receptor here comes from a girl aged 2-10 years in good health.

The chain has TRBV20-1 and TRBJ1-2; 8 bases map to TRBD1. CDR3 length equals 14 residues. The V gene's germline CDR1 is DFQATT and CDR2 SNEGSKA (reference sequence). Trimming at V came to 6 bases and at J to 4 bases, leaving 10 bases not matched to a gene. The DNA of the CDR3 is TGCAGTGCCCGGGACAGGTGGGATCGCTATGGCTACACCTTC. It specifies CSARDRWDRYGYTF.

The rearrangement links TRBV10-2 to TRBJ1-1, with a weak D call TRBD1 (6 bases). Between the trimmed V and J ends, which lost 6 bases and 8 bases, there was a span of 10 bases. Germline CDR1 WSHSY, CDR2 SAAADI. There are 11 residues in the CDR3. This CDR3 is CASSEGGEAFF. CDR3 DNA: TGCGCCAGCAGCGAAGGGGGGGAAGCTTTCTTT.

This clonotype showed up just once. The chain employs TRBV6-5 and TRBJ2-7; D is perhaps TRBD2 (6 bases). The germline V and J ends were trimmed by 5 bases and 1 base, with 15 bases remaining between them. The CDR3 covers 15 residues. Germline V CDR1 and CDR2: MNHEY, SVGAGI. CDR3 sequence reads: CASSRPGLQSYEQYF. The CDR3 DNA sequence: TGTGCCAGCAGTCGGCCGGGACTCCAATCCTACGAGCAGTACTTC.

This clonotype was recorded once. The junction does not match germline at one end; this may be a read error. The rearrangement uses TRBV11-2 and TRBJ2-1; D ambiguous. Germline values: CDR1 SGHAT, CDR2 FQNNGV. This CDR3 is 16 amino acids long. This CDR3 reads CASSVTSLFSYNGQFF. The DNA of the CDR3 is TGTGCCAGCAGCGTAACATCCCTTTTCTCCTACAATGGGCAGTTCTTC. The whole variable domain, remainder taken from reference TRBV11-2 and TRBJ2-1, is EAGVAQSPRYKIIEKRQSVAFWCNPISGHATLYWYQQILGQGPKLLIQFQNNGVVDDSQLPKDRFSAERLKGVDSTLKIQPAKLEDSAVYLCASSVTSLFSYNGQFFGPGTRLTVL.

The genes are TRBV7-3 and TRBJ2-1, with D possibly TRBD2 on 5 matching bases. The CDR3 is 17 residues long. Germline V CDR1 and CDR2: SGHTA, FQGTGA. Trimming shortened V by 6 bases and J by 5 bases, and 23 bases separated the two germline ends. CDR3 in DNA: TGTGCCAGCAGTCCCGCTGGGCCGGGGTCCCCCAACAATGAGCAGTTCTTC. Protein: CASSPAGPGSPNNEQFF.

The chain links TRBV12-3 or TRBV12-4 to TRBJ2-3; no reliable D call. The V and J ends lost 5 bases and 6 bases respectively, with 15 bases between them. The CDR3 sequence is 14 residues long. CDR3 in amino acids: CASSRAPLSDTQYF. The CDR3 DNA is TGTGCCAGCAGTCGTGCCCCTCTTTCGGATACGCAGTATTTT.

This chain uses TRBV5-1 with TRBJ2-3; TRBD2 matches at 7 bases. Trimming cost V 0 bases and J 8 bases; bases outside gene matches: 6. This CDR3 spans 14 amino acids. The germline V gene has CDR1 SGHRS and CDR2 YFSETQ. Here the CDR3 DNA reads TGCGCCAGCAGCTTGGACACTAGCGCCGCTACGCAGTATTTT. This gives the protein CASSLDTSAATQYF.

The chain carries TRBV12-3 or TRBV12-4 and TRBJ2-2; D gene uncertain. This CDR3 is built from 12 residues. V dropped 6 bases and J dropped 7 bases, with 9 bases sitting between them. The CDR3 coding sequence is TGTGCCAGCAGGCCCATGAGCGGGGAGCTGTTTTTT. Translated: CASRPMSGELFF.

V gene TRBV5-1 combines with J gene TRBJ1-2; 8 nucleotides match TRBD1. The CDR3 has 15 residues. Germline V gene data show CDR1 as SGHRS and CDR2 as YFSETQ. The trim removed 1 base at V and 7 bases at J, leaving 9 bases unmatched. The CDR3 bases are TGCGCCAGCAGCTTGCTGCCGACAGGGGCAGGTGGCTACACCTTC. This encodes CASSLLPTGAGGYTF.

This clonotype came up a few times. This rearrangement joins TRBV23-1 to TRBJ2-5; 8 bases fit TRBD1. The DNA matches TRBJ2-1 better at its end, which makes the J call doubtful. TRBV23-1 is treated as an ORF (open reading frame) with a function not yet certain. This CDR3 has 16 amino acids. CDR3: CASSHGQGEHYNEQFF. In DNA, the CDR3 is TGCGCCAGCAGTCACGGACAGGGTGAACACTACAATGAGCAGTTCTTC.

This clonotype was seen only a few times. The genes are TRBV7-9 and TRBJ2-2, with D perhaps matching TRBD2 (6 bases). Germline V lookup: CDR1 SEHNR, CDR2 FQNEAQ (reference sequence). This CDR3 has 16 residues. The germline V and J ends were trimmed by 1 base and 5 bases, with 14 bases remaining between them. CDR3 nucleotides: TGTGCCAGCAGCTTAGGTTACGGGAGTAATACCGGGGAGCTGTTTTTT. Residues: CASSLGYGSNTGELFF. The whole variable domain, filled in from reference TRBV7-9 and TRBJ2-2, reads DTGVSQNPRHKITKRGQNVTFRCDPISEHNRLYWYRQTLGQGPEFLTYFQNEAQLEKSRLLSDRFSAERPKGSFSTLEIQRTEQGDSAMYLCASSLGYGSNTGELFFGEGSRLTVL.

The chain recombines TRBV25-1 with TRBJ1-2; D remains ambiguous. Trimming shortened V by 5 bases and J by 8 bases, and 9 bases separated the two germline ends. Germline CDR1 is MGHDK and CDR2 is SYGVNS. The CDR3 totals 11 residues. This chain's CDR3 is CASSHKEGYTF. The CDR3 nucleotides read TGTGCCAGCAGTCATAAAGAGGGCTACACCTTC.

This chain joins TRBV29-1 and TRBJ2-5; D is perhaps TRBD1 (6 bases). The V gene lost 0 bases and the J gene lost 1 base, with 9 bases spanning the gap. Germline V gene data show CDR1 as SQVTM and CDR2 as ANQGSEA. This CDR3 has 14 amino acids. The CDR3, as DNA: TGCAGCGTTGAAGAGACAGGATTCCAAGAGACCCAGTACTTC. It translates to CSVEETGFQETQYF.

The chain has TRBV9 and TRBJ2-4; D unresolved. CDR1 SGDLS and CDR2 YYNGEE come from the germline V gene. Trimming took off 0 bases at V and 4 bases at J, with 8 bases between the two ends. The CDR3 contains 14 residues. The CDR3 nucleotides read TGTGCCAGCAGCGTAGATACCACTAAAAACATTCAGTACTTC. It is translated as CASSVDTTKNIQYF.

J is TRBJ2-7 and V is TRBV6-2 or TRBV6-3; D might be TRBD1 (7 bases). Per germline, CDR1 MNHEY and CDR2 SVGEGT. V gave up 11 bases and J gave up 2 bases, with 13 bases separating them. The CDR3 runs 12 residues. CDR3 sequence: CAGGTDPYEQYF. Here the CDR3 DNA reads TGTGCCGGAGGGACAGACCCCTACGAGCAGTACTTC.

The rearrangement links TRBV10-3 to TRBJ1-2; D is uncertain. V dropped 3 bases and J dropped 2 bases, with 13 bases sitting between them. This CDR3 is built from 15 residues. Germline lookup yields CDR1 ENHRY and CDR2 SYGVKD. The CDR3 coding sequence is TGTGCCATCAGTGATGTGAACACCAACAACTATGGCTACACCTTC. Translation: CAISDVNTNNYGYTF.

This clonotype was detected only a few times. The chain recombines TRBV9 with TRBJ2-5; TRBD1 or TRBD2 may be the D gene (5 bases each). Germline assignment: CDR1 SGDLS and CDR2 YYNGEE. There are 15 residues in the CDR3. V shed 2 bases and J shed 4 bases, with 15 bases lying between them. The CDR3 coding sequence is TGTGCCAGCAGCGTCCGGGACCAGAGAGGAGAGACCCAGTACTTC. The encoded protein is CASSVRDQRGETQYF.

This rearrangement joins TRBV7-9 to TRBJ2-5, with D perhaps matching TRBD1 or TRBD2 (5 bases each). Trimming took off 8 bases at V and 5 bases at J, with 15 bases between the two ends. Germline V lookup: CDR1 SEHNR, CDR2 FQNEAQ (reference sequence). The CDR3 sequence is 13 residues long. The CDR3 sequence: CASWETGRETQYF. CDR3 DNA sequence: TGTGCCAGCTGGGAAACGGGGCGGGAGACCCAGTACTTC.

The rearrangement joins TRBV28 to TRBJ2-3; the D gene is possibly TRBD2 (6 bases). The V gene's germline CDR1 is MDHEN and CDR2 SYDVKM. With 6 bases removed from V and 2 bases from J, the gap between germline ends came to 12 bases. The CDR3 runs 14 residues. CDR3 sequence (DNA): TGTGCCAGCAGGGGACGGGGGTTCACAGATACGCAGTATTTT. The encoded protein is CASRGRGFTDTQYF.

CDR3 bases: TGTGCCAGCCGGGTGGGGGGCCCAAACAATGAGCAGTTCTTC. As protein: CASRVGGPNNEQFF. This chain links TRBV7-9 with TRBJ2-1, with D possibly being TRBD1 or TRBD2 (6 bases each). Germline-derived CDR1 and CDR2 are SEHNR and FQNEAQ (reference sequence). Trimming stripped 8 bases from V and 5 bases from J, with 16 bases between. The CDR3 runs to 14 residues.

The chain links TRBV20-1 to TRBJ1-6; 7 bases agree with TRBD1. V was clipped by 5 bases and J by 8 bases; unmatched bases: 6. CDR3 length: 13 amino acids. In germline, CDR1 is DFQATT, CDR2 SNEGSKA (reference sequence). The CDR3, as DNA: TGCAGTGCTCGAGTAGACAGGGATTCACCCCTCCACTTT. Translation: CSARVDRDSPLHF.

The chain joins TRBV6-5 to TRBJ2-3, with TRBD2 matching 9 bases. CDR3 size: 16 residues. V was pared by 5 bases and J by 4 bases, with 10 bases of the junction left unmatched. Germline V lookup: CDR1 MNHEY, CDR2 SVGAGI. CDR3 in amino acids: CASSPWRGGRPDTQYF. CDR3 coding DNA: TGTGCCAGCAGTCCTTGGCGGGGGGGCCGCCCAGATACGCAGTATTTT.

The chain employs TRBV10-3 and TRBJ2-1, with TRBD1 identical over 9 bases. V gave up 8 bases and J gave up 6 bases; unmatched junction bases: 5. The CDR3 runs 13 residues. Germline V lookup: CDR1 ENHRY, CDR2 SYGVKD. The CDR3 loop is CAIGTGSGNEQFF. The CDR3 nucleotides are TGTGCCATCGGGACAGGGTCCGGCAATGAGCAGTTCTTC.

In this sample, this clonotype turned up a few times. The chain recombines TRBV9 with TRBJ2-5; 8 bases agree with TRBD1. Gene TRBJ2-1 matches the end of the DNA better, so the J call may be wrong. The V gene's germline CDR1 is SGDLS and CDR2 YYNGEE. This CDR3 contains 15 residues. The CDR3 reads CASSPTGVALNEQFF. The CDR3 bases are TGTGCCAGCAGTCCGACAGGGGTTGCCCTAAATGAGCAGTTCTTC.

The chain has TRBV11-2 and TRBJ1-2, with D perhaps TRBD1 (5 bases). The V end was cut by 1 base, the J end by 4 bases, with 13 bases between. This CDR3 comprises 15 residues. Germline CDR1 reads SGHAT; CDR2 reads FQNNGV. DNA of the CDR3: TGTGCCAGCAGCTTAGGGGGCTCCAACCTCTATGGCTACACCTTC. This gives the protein CASSLGGSNLYGYTF.

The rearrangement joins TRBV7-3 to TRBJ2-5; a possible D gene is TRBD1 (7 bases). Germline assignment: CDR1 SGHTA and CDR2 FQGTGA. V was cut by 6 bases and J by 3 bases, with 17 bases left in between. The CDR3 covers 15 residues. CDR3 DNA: TGTGCCAGCAGGTTCAGGGGGGCTAGAGAAGAGACCCAGTACTTC. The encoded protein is CASRFRGAREETQYF.

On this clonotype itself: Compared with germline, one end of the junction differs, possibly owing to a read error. For the CDR3, the DNA is TGCGGCAGCAGGACAGAAGAGACTCAGTACTTC. It specifies CGSRTEETQYF. The V gene is TRBV5-1, the J gene TRBJ2-5; a weak D match, TRBD1 (6 bases). The CDR3 totals 11 residues. Per the germline V gene, CDR1 is SGHRS and CDR2 is YFSETQ.

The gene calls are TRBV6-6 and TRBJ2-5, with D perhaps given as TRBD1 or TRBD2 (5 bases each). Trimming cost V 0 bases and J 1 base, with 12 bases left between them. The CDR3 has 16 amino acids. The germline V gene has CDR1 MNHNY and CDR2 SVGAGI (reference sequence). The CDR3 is CASSYSRGRGQETQYF. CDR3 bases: TGTGCCAGCAGTTACTCGAGGGGAAGGGGCCAAGAGACCCAGTACTTC.